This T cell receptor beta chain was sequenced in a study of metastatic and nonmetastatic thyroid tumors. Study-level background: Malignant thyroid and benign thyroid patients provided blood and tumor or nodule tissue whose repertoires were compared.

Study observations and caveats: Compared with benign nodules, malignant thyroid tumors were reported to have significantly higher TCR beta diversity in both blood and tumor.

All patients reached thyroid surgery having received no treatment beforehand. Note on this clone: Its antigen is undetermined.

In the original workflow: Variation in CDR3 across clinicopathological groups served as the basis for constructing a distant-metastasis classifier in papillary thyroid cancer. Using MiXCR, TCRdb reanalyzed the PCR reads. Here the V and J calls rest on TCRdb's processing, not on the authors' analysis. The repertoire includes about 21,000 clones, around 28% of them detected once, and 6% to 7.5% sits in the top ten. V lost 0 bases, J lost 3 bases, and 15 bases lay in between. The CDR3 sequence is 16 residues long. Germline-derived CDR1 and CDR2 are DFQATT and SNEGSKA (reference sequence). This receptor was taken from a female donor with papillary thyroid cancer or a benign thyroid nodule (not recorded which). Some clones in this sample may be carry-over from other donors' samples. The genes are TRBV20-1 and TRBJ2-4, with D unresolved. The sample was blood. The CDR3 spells CSARDRTRVGKNIQYF. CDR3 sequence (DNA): TGCAGTGCTAGAGATCGCACTCGCGTAGGCAAAAACATTCAGTACTTC.